A single T cell receptor (beta chain) is shown here with its context. This clone's antigen is unknown. Base qualities are not at hand, and no much larger clone is one base apart. TCR CDR3 regions were amplified from genomic DNA by multiplex PCR using the deep immunoSEQ assay. Genomic DNA extracted from each cell subset was distributed evenly over all wells of several immunoSEQ 96-well plates, and each plate served as one replicate. Each replicate PCR for sorted subsets received approximately 200 ng genomic DNA, equal to roughly 33,000 T cell genomes. The purified libraries were quantified using a Qubit 3.0 fluorometer, sized with a Bioanalyzer 2100, and then quantified again using the KAPA Library Quantification kit. Every immunoSEQ 96-well plate was sequenced on a separate single-read 150-cycle Illumina NextSeq 550 flow cell. Per the original workflow: Because only junctional sequences without quality scores were contained in the immunoSEQ output, filtering matching that applied to full-length reads could not be performed. Sequences were annotated with PyIR, a Python wrapper for IgBLAST v1.9, using IMGT germline references to assign V/J genes and CDR3. Reads were filtered out if the reads had weak V/J assignments (E-value above 1e-6), no CDR3, stop codons, out-of-frame junctions, or ambiguous translated residues. A V3J clonotype was defined by an identical inferred V gene, J gene, and CDR3 amino acid sequence. To compute the percentage overlap between repertoires, the number of shared unique clonotypes was divided by the size of the smaller repertoire. Three approaches were used to assess repertoire richness: RTK rarefaction, the Chao1 estimator, and Recon v2.1 estimates of unobserved clonotypes. Generation probabilities for all TCRbeta clonotypes obtained by the gDNA method from a handful of donors were computed using OLGA. The source is immuneACCESS, and TCRdb retained only in-frame sequences with V and J called. Part of the clones is not carried over; for the studies checked, unresolved V genes explain less than half of this, and the remainder is unexplained. Clonal size and the V and J genes are those of that table, whereas D and trimming came from the DNA. This sample is represented by about 2.5 million clones; 85% to 95% of them were singletons. The leading ten clones occupy approximately 0.4% of the sample.

The data were taken from a study of shared clonotypes between healthy human individuals (dated by TCRdb to 2018 to 2020). About the full investigation: The cohort included a few men and two women between 18 and 49 years of age. For each donor, three plates each were used for CD4 naive and CD4 memory, two plates were used for CD8 naive, and one plate was used for CD8 memory. Libraries were prepared and TCR repertoires were sequenced by different laboratories using diverse techniques, in order to increase sequencing depth and limit assay-specific biases. Per donor, leukapheresis produced somewhere between about 0.8 and 9 billion PBMCs. The study deeply sequenced blood TCR repertoires of five healthy adults to estimate repertoire size and the extent of clonotype sharing between individuals.

Here is what the overall study found, with its caveats: The small number of donors limited the genetic and exposure-history diversity represented. Across a few donors, roughly 5.1% of naive CD4, approximately 3.5% of naive CD8, under 2.5% of memory CD4, and about 0.44% of memory CD8 clonotypes were shared. Naive subsets generally had larger estimated clonotype richness than memory subsets. Rarefaction of sorted-subset datasets indicated incomplete sequencing despite the large sequencing depth. Sampling was restricted to blood, and TCR repertoires in tissues likely differ from the TCR repertoires found in blood. Compared with non-shared clonotypes, the clonotypes found in all four sorted-subset donors had higher generation probabilities. Pairwise subsampling indicated that sequencing depth was expected to affect the degree of clonotype sharing among donors.

Healthy HIV-negative adults with no recently reported acute infections or vaccinations were included as donors. Every donor was a Caucasian adult living in Nashville, Tennessee, USA. CD4+ T cells were enriched through magnetic negative selection, after which naive cells were positively selected on CD45RA and the remaining negative fraction served as the memory subset. Blood was collected by leukapheresis, and PBMCs were isolated by Ficoll-Histopaque density gradient centrifugation and then cryopreserved in liquid nitrogen vapor phase. Analytical flow cytometry was used to check the purity and quantity of every magnetically sorted T cell population. Each sorted fraction had its genomic DNA isolated and then quantified by UV absorbance on a Nanodrop 2000c. According to the germline V gene, CDR1 reads MNHEY and CDR2 reads SVGAGI. The CDR3, cysteine through phenylalanine, is 11 amino acids long. The DNA shown is the 33-base CDR3, in frame from base 1. V is cut by 9 bases and J by 4 bases, and the space between the germline ends is 9 bases.

The chain employs TRBV6-5 and TRBJ1-2, with no confidently assigned D gene. Sequenced sample: naive CD4+ T cells from PBMCs. This specimen's cell subset or site label, per the study, means: CD45RA+ positively selected. The TCR comes from a young man in good health. Some clones in this sample may be carry-over from other donors' samples. The CDR3 region has the sequence CASQNSYGYTF. The DNA is TGTGCCAGTCAGAATTCCTATGGCTACACCTTC.